The clone carrying this T cell receptor beta chain was seen a few times. No antigen is known for it. Through Arm-PCR of CDR3 regions and iRepertoire HTBI primers, TCR beta libraries were built. TCRdb itself ran the multiplex PCR reads through MiXCR, one entry per CDR3 protein. The profile shows roughly 400,000 distinct CDR3 sequences, about a fifth of them singletons. The sample comes from a study of regulatory T cells in long-lasting Graves disease. Regarding time point: persistent/refractory GD, antithyroid drugs over 5 years with positive TRAb. TCR sequences were obtained from RNA taken from PBMCs. Findings of the study overall: Segments TRBV28, TRBJ1-2 and TRBJ2-5 showed preferential usage in persistent disease. Analyses excluded thyroid tissue, covering peripheral blood alone.

Germline CDR1 is SGDLS and CDR2 is YYNGEE. With 4 bases clipped from V and 7 bases from J, the junction kept 7 bases outside the gene matches. The CDR3 contains 16 residues. This sequence joins TRBV9 and TRBJ2-2; TRBD2 matches 13 bases. This sample comprised peripheral blood mononuclear cells (PBMCs), obtained when the disease was refractory, from a patient treated with antithyroid drugs. The receptor comes from a female donor with Graves disease. CDR3 in amino acids: CASSKTSGRFGGELFF. The CDR3 nucleotides are TGTGCCAGCAGCAAGACTAGCGGGAGGTTCGGCGGGGAGCTGTTTTTT.